A single sample gave rise to the 30 T cell receptor beta chains below, sequenced in a study of T cell repertoires in cytomegalovirus infection. TCRdb fed the reads into MiXCR, producing one record per CDR3 protein. Found here are roughly 920,000 distinct CDR3 sequences, around 31% of them singletons; the top ten hold more than 12%. These receptors have no identified antigens. Here the sequenced sample was cultured CD8+ T cells from PBMCs, taken from culture after CMV antigen stimulation. These receptors came from a human donor in good health (CMV status not recorded). Some clones in this sample may be carry-over from other donors' samples.

The genes are TRBV20-1 and TRBJ2-2; D unclear. The ends were cut back, 6 bases at V and 4 bases at J, with 6 bases in the middle. The germline CDR1 and CDR2 sequences are DFQATT and SNEGSKA (reference sequence). CDR3 size: 11 residues. CDR3 in DNA: TGCAGTGCCTGGTTCACCGGGGAGCTGTTTTTT. It is translated as CSAWFTGELFF.

This clonotype was counted only a few times. This chain connects TRBV20-1 to TRBJ2-1; 8 bases agree with TRBD2. Trimming at V came to 1 base and at J to 3 bases, leaving 2 bases not matched to a gene. The CDR3 spans 14 residues. CDR1 is DFQATT and CDR2 is SNEGSKA in the germline V gene (reference sequence). As DNA, the CDR3 is TGCAGTGCTAGAGTCGGGGGGGTCTACAATGAGCAGTTCTTC. Protein: CSARVGGVYNEQFF.

The chain couples TRBV5-6 to TRBJ2-2; no definite D call. The CDR3 covers 14 residues. Trimming removed 1 base at V and 4 bases at J, with 8 bases between. Germline V gives CDR1 SGHDT, CDR2 YYEEEE. CDR3 coding DNA: TGTGCCAGCAGCTTGAAACTCTTCACCGGGGAGCTGTTTTTT. This translates into CASSLKLFTGELFF.

This clonotype was found a few times. The chain uses TRBV6-5 and TRBJ2-2; D remains unclear. Between the trimmed V and J ends, which lost 0 bases and 2 bases, there was a span of 10 bases. The length of the CDR3 is 16 residues. The germline CDR1 and CDR2 sequences are MNHEY and SVGAGI. In nucleotides, the CDR3 is TGTGCCAGCAGTTACTCGAGTGGGGAAAACACCGGGGAGCTGTTTTTT. It translates to CASSYSSGENTGELFF.

This clonotype was detected only a few times. The chain recombines TRBV7-9 with TRBJ2-5; D is unresolved. The germline V gene has CDR1 SEHNR and CDR2 FQNEAQ (reference sequence). Between the trimmed V and J ends, which lost 3 bases and 0 bases, there was a span of 11 bases. The CDR3 covers 15 residues. This chain's CDR3 is CASSFHRPNQETQYF. CDR3 coding DNA: TGTGCCAGCAGCTTTCATAGACCTAACCAAGAGACCCAGTACTTC.

This clonotype was counted a few times. The V call is TRBV27, the J call TRBJ2-7; a weak D match, TRBD1 (6 bases). Germline V gene data show CDR1 as MNHEY and CDR2 as SMNVEV (reference sequence). With 5 bases removed from V and 7 bases from J, the gap between germline ends came to 15 bases. This CDR3 has 13 amino acids. The CDR3 here is CASSLGTTGEQYF. DNA for the CDR3: TGTGCCAGCAGTCTCGGGACAACGGGAGAGCAGTACTTC.

This clonotype was seen at least ten times. At one end, the junction sequence differs from germline, possibly due to a read error. The gene calls are TRBV7-6 and TRBJ2-2; D possibly uses TRBD1 or TRBD2 (5 bases each). The CDR3 covers 19 residues. Germline V lookup: CDR1 SGHVS, CDR2 FNYEAQ. CDR3 in amino acids: CASSLATRDRQINTGELFF. CDR3 nucleotides: TGTGCCAGCAGCCTAGCTACCCGGGATAGACAGATAAACACCGGGGAGCTGTTTTTT.

The DNA of the CDR3 is TGTGCCAGCAGCCTGACAGGGGAATATGGCTACACCTTC. Protein product: CASSLTGEYGYTF. J is TRBJ1-2 and V is TRBV7-9, with 8 bases identical to TRBD1. CDR3 length: 13 residues. The V segment lost 5 bases and the J segment 5 bases; nucleotides outside the gene matches: 4. The germline V gene has CDR1 SEHNR and CDR2 FQNEAQ (reference sequence).

This chain joins TRBV19 and TRBJ1-6; the D gene is possibly TRBD1 (6 bases). The CDR3 has 14 amino acids. V was shortened by 3 bases and J by 4 bases, with 7 bases between the two germline ends. The germline CDR1 and CDR2 sequences are LNHDA and SQIVND (reference sequence). As DNA, the CDR3 is TGTGCCAGTAGTATGGGGGCTTATAATTCACCCCTCCACTTT. Its protein product is CASSMGAYNSPLHF.

V usage is TRBV28 and J usage is TRBJ2-5, with 10 bases fitting TRBD1. Germline loops: CDR1 MDHEN, CDR2 SYDVKM. The V and J ends lost 2 bases and 4 bases, in that order; junction bases with no gene match: 7. The CDR3 has 16 residues. The CDR3 reads CASSLSGTGDVETQYF. In nucleotides, the CDR3 is TGTGCCAGCAGTTTAAGTGGGACAGGGGATGTAGAGACCCAGTACTTC. The whole variable domain, remainder taken from reference TRBV28 and TRBJ2-5, is DVKVTQSSRYLVKRTGEKVFLECVQDMDHENMFWYRQDPGLGLRLIYFSYDVKMKEKGDIPEGYSVSREKKERFSLILESASTNQTSMYLCASSLSGTGDVETQYFGPGTRLLVL.

This sequence joins TRBV7-9 and TRBJ2-3; D is unclear. This CDR3 is 13 amino acids long. Trimming removed 7 bases from V and 1 base from J, with 9 bases in between. The germline gives CDR1 SEHNR, CDR2 FQNEAQ (reference sequence). CDR3 nucleotide sequence: TGTGCCAGCATGCCGGCCGGCACAGATACGCAGTATTTT. Protein product: CASMPAGTDTQYF.

About this clonotype: Given a much more abundant clone one base away, this may be a read error. This chain joins TRBV7-8 and TRBJ1-1; TRBD1 matches 11 bases. Germline CDR1 and CDR2: SGHVS and FQNEAQ. The CDR3 length is 16 residues. CDR3 in amino acids: CANSYYSGTGGTEAFF. CDR3 DNA sequence: TGTGCCAACAGCTACTACTCCGGGACAGGGGGCACTGAAGCTTTCTTT.

Many counts were recorded for this clonotype. The V and J genes are TRBV18 and TRBJ1-5; D is unresolved. V lost 3 bases and J lost 4, with 7 bases in between. CDR1 and CDR2 from the germline V gene are KGHSH and LQKENI. The CDR3 is 13 residues long. The CDR3 is CASSPDENQPQHF. The CDR3 region has the DNA TGTGCCAGCTCACCGGATGAGAATCAGCCCCAGCATTTT.

Remarks on this clonotype: The junction departs from germline at one end; a sequencing error may be responsible. The rearrangement joins TRBV7-8 to TRBJ2-2; D possibly matches TRBD1 or TRBD2 (5 bases each). The germline V gene encodes CDR1 SGHVS and CDR2 FQNEAQ. The CDR3 spans 16 residues. CDR3 sequence (DNA): TGTGTCAGCAGCTTAGTTCTGGGGCGGGTCACCGGGGAGCTGTTTTTT. This codes for CVSSLVLGRVTGELFF.

This clonotype has at least ten counts. The chain recombines TRBV7-2 with TRBJ1-5, with TRBD1 as a possible D gene (5 bases). The V end lost 5 bases, the J end lost 7 bases, and 12 bases lay between the germline ends. Germline V lookup: CDR1 SGHTA, CDR2 FQGNSA. The CDR3 has 13 amino acids. CDR3 sequence (DNA): TGTGCCAGCAGCCACTCCGGGGGACAGCCCCAGCATTTT. It is translated as CASSHSGGQPQHF.

The J gene is TRBJ2-2, the V gene TRBV7-2; D ambiguous. The CDR3 consists of 13 residues. V gave up 3 bases and J gave up 3 bases, with 5 bases separating them. The germline gives CDR1 SGHTA, CDR2 FQGNSA. The CDR3 reads CASSFLDTGELFF. CDR3 bases: TGTGCCAGCAGCTTCTTGGACACCGGGGAGCTGTTTTTT.

The chain couples TRBV27 to TRBJ2-7; 7 bases align to TRBD1. Per the germline V gene, CDR1 is MNHEY and CDR2 is SMNVEV (reference sequence). Trimming at V came to 5 bases and at J to 4 bases, leaving 14 bases not matched to a gene. The CDR3 loop spans 16 amino acids. The CDR3 DNA reads TGTGCCAGCAGTCCTGGACAGGCCCACTCAGGGTACGAGCAGTACTTC. Residues: CASSPGQAHSGYEQYF.

The chain couples TRBV27 to TRBJ1-2; TRBD1 aligns across 7 bases. This CDR3 is built from 14 residues. The ends lost 2 bases at V and 8 bases at J; junction bases unmatched: 8. Germline loops: CDR1 MNHEY, CDR2 SMNVEV (reference sequence). For the CDR3, the DNA is TGTGCCAGCAGTTTAGCCGGGACAGAATTGGGCTACACCTTC. Protein: CASSLAGTELGYTF.

The rearrangement uses TRBV12-5 and TRBJ2-1; 11 bases fit TRBD2. The junction had 7 bases not matched to a gene; V was cut back by 0 bases and J by 12 bases. The CDR3 has 15 amino acids. Germline V gene lookup returns CDR1 LGHNT and CDR2 FRNRAP. CDR3 protein: CASGLVISGGARQFF. DNA of the CDR3: TGTGCTAGTGGTTTGGTAATTAGCGGGGGGGCCCGGCAGTTCTTC.

V and J are TRBV9 and TRBJ1-4, with 7 positions matching TRBD1. Germline V gene lookup returns CDR1 SGDLS and CDR2 YYNGEE. The CDR3 is 15 residues long. Losses at the gene ends were 0 bases for V and 3 bases for J; bases not matched to a gene: 2. CDR3 residues: CASSVVTGANEKLFF. CDR3 sequence (DNA): TGTGCCAGCAGCGTAGTCACAGGGGCTAATGAAAAACTGTTTTTT.

This clonotype was counted only a few times. The rearrangement joins TRBV7-9 to TRBJ2-1; the D is unclear. Germline V gene data show CDR1 as SEHNR and CDR2 as FQNEAQ (reference sequence). The CDR3 sequence is 12 residues long. Trimming stripped 5 bases from V and 10 bases from J, with 12 bases between. DNA of the CDR3: TGTGCCAGCAGCACAGACTCACGCGAGCAGTTCTTC. This translates into CASSTDSREQFF.

The CDR3 sequence: CASSLSKGFYNEQFF. In DNA form, the CDR3 reads TGTGCCAGCAGTTTATCGAAAGGGTTTTACAATGAGCAGTTCTTC. V gene TRBV27 combines with J gene TRBJ2-1, with D unclear. This CDR3 is 15 amino acids long. Deletions cut 0 bases from V and 4 bases from J, with 10 bases between. The germline CDR1 and CDR2 sequences are MNHEY and SMNVEV (reference sequence).

The V gene is TRBV6-6, the J gene TRBJ1-5, with TRBD1 matching 9 bases. Trimming cost V 4 bases and J 7 bases; bases outside gene matches: 11. The germline CDR1 and CDR2 sequences are MNHNY and SVGAGI (reference sequence). The CDR3 length is 16 residues. The CDR3 nucleotides are TGTGCCAGCAGTTCTGGGGTACAGGGGGCCTTCCAGCCCCAGCATTTT. Amino acid sequence: CASSSGVQGAFQPQHF.

This chain connects TRBV29-1 to TRBJ1-2; D might be TRBD1 (6 bases). CDR1 and CDR2 (germline): SQVTM, ANQGSEA. The CDR3 extends over 13 amino acids. Trimming shortened V by 3 bases and J by 4 bases, and 12 bases separated the two germline ends. The CDR3 DNA reads TGCAGCGTTGATGCGGGGGGCGTCTATGGCTACACCTTC. This translates into CSVDAGGVYGYTF.

The chain couples TRBV28 to TRBJ2-7; 10 nucleotides match TRBD1. Trimming cost V 5 bases and J 2 bases; bases outside gene matches: 3. Germline CDR1 reads MDHEN; CDR2 reads SYDVKM. CDR3 length equals 14 residues. CDR3 sequence: CASSGTGAPYEQYF. CDR3 coding DNA: TGTGCCAGCAGTGGGACAGGGGCCCCCTACGAGCAGTACTTC.

On this clonotype: One end of the junction is discordant with germline, which a read error may explain. The chain couples TRBV2 to TRBJ1-1; D is unclear. The CDR3 is made up of 12 amino acids. Germline loops: CDR1 SNHLY, CDR2 FYNNEI. CDR3 loop: CASGELSTEAFF. CDR3 sequence (DNA): TGTGCCAGCGGTGAGCTAAGCACTGAAGCTTTCTTT.

The V call is TRBV4-1, the J call TRBJ2-7; 10 positions agree with TRBD1. The CDR3 runs to 16 residues. Germline-derived CDR1 and CDR2 are MGHRA and YSYEKL. V trimming: 3 bases; J trimming: 0 bases; junction bases outside the gene matches: 5. CDR3 residues: CASSQPGDRGSYEQYF. CDR3 in DNA: TGCGCCAGCAGCCAGCCCGGGGACAGGGGCTCCTACGAGCAGTACTTC.

This clonotype has just a few counts. The chain employs TRBV5-1 and TRBJ1-1; a weak D match, TRBD1 (5 bases). Germline V gene sequence: CDR1 SGHRS, CDR2 YFSETQ. This CDR3 has 15 residues. The V gene lost 0 bases and the J gene lost 5 bases, with 14 bases spanning the gap. CDR3 coding DNA: TGCGCCAGCAGCTTGGTTCCAGGGCCTGTGACTGAAGCTTTCTTT. Translating gives CASSLVPGPVTEAFF.

The genes are TRBV29-1 and TRBJ2-7; D gene unclear. The CDR3 is made up of 14 amino acids. Germline CDR1 reads SQVTM; CDR2 reads ANQGSEA. The ends were cut back, 6 bases at V and 0 bases at J, with 15 bases in the middle. As DNA, the CDR3 is TGCAGCGTGGGCTCGGTGGCTTTCTCCTACGAGCAGTACGTC. It specifies CSVGSVAFSYEQYV.

The V call is TRBV7-9, the J call TRBJ2-3; possible D gene TRBD2, 6 bases. V lost 5 bases and J lost 5, with 20 bases in between. Germline V CDR1 and CDR2: SEHNR, FQNEAQ (reference sequence). CDR3 length: 16 residues. CDR3 coding DNA: TGTGCCAGCAGCGACACTAGCCGGGTGGGGGTAGATACGCAGTATTTT. It is translated as CASSDTSRVGVDTQYF.